This T cell receptor beta chain was recovered during a study of cytomegalovirus exposure and HLA in healthy donors. PCR employed 60 Vbeta and 13 Jbeta primers. The data were produced by immunoSEQ multiplex PCR, yet TCRdb's version contains in-frame clones alone and is incomplete. The sample yields approximately 170,000 clones, approximately 78% seen once. Trimming removed 3 bases from V and 4 bases from J, with 6 bases in between. This CDR3 comprises 11 residues. Germline V gene sequence: CDR1 GTSNPN, CDR2 SVGIG (reference sequence). The chain employs TRBV30 and TRBJ1-1; D not resolved. The material sequenced was PBMCs. The TCR originated in a male donor in good health and CMV-seronegative. CDR3 DNA sequence: TGTGCCTGGAGAGCTGGCACTGAAGCTTTCTTT. Amino acid sequence: CAWRAGTEAFF.